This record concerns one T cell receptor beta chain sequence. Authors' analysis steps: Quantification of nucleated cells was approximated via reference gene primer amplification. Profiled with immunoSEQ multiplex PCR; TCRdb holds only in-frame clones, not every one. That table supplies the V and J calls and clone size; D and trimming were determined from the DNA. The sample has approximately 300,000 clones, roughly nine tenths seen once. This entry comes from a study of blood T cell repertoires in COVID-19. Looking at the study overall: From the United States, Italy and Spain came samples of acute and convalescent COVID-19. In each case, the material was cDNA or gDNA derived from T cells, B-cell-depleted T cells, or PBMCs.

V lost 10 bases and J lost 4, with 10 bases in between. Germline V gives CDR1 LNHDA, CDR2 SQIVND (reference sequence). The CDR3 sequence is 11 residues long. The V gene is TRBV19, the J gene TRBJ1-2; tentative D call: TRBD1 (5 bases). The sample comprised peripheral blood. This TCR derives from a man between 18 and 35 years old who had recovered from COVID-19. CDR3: CATSGGYGYTF. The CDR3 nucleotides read TGTGCCACCTCGGGGGGCTATGGCTACACCTTC.